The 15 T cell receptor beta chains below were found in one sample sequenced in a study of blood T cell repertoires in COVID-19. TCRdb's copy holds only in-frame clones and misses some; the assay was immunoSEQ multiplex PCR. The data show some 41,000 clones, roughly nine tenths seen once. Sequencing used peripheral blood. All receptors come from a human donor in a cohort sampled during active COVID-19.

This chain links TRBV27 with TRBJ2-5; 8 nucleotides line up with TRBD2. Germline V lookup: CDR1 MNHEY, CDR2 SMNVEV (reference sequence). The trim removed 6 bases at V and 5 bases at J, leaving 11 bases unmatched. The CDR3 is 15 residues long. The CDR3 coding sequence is TGTGCCAGCAGGGGACTAGAGTTTGTCGGGGAGACCCAGTACTTC. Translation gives CASRGLEFVGETQYF.

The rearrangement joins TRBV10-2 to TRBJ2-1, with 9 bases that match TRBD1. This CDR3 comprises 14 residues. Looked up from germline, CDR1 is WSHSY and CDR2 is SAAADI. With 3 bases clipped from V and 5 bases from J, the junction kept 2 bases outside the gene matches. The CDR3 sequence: CASSEQGADNEQFF. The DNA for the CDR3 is TGCGCCAGCAGTGAACAGGGGGCTGACAATGAGCAGTTCTTC.

The CDR3 DNA reads TGTGCCAGCAGCTCACATTCCCAAAACACTGAAGCTTTCTTT. This encodes CASSSHSQNTEAFF. This chain joins TRBV11-1 and TRBJ1-1, with unresolved D. This CDR3 region has 14 residues. V shed 4 bases and J shed 2 bases, with 11 bases lying between them. Germline values: CDR1 SGHAT, CDR2 FQDESV (reference sequence).

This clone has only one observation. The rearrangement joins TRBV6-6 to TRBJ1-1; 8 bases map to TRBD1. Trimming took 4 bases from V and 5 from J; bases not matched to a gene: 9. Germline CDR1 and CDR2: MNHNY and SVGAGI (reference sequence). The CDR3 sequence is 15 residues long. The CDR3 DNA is TGTGCCAGCAGTTCCCGACAGGGGATGACAACTGAAGCTTTCTTT. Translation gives CASSSRQGMTTEAFF.

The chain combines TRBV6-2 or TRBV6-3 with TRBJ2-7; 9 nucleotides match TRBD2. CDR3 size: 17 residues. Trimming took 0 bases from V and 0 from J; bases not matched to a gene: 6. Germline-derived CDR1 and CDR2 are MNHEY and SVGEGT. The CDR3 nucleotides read TGTGCCAGCAGTTACTCGACGTCGCGGGGGGGCTCCTACGAGCAGTACTTC. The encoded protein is CASSYSTSRGGSYEQYF.

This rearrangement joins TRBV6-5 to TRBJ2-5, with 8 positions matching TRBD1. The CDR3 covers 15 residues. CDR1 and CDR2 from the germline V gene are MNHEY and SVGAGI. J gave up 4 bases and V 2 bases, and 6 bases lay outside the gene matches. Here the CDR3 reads CASSYDRGSGETQYF. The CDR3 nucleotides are TGTGCCAGCAGTTACGACAGGGGAAGTGGAGAGACCCAGTACTTC.

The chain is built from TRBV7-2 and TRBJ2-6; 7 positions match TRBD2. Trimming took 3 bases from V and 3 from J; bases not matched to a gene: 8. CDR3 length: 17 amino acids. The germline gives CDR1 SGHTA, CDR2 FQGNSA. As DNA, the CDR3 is TGTGCCAGCAGCTTCGAGCGGGGCGAGGTTGGGGCCAACGTCCTGACTTTC. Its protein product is CASSFERGEVGANVLTF.

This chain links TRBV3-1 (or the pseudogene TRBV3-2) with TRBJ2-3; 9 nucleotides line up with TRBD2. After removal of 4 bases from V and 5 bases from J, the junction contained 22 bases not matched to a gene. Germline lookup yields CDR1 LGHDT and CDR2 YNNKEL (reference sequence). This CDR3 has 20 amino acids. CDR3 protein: CASSLILGTSRRILRDTQYF. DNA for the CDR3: TGTGCCAGCAGCCTAATCTTAGGGACTAGCCGACGCATACTGAGAGATACGCAGTATTTT.

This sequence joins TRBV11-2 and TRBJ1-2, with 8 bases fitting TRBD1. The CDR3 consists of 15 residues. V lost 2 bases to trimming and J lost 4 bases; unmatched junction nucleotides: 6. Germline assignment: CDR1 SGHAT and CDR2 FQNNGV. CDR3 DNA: TGTGCCAGCAGCTTACAAGACAGGGGCGCCTATGGCTACACCTTC. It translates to CASSLQDRGAYGYTF.

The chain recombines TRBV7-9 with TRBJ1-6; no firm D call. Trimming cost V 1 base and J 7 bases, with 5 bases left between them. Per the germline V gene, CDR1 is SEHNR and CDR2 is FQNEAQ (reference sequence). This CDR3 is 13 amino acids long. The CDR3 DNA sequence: TGTGCCAGCAGCTTAGACGGGAATTCACCCCTCCACTTT. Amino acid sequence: CASSLDGNSPLHF.

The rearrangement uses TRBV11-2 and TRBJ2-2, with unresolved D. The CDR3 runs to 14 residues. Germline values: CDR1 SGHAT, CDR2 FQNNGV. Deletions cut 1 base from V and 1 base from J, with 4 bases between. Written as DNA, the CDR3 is TGTGCCAGCAGCTTAGTGAGGAACACCGGGGAGCTGTTTTTT. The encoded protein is CASSLVRNTGELFF.

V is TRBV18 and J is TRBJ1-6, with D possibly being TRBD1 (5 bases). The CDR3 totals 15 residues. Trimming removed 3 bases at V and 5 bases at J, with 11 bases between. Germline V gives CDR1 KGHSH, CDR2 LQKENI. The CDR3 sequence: CASSPGGGNNSPLHF. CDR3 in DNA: TGTGCCAGCTCACCGGGGGGGGGAAATAATTCACCCCTCCACTTT.

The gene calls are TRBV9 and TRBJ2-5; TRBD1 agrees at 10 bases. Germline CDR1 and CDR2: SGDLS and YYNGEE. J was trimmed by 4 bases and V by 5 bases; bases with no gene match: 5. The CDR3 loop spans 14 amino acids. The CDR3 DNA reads TGTGCCAGCAGTTGGACAGGGGGAGGAGAGACCCAGTACTTC. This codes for CASSWTGGGETQYF.

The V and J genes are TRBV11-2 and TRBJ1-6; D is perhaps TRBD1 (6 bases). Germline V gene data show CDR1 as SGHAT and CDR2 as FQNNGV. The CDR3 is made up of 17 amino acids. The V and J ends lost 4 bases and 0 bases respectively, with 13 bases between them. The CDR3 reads CASSYTGISSYNSPLHF. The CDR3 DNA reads TGTGCCAGCAGCTACACAGGGATAAGCTCCTATAATTCACCCCTCCACTTT.

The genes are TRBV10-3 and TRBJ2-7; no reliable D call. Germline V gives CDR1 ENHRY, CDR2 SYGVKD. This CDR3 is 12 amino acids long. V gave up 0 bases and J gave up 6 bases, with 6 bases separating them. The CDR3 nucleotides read TGTGCCATCAGTGAGTCGACTCCCGAGCAGTACTTC. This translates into CAISESTPEQYF.